The following is a T cell receptor (beta chain) sequence with its context. Which antigen it targets is not known. It has no much larger one-base neighbor in the sample; base qualities were not kept. The sample is drawn from a study of blood T cell repertoires in COVID-19 (dated by TCRdb to about 2020). Broadly, across the study: Samples covering the acute and convalescent phases of COVID-19 were provided by collaborators in the United States, Italy and Spain. Samples were obtained from the ongoing ImmuneRACE study (first 160 participants) and from approximately 1,200 subjects provided by 6 global collaborators. The material from the prospective study consisted of cDNA or gDNA derived from T cells, B-cell-depleted T cells, or PBMCs. The dataset comprised deeply sampled blood TCRbeta repertoires from subjects exposed to, actively infected with, or recovered from COVID-19. The repertoires were released in a freely available public database intended as a resource for research on the immune response to SARS-CoV-2. A de-identified subject ID, COVID-19 status, age in years and sex were almost always included in the sample metadata. Where available, HLA class I and class II types were taken from metadata supplied by the sample provider and were not determined by assay-based typing. On the study overall, not on this receptor specifically: How much clinical and demographic metadata was included differed by source and by participant, and the metadata was provided uncurated.

TCRbeta CDR3 regions were amplified from genomic DNA by means of the immunoSEQ Assay, a bias-controlled multiplex PCR. The study's own analysis went as follows. The number of nucleated cells in each sample was estimated by amplification of reference gene primers within the assay. To quantify the absolute abundance of each unique TCRbeta CDR3 rearrangement, sequence reads were collapsed and filtered. Productive Simpson clonality was computed per sample as the square root of Simpson's diversity index over productive rearrangements. Imported from immuneACCESS, the table was reduced by TCRdb to in-frame sequences with V and J called. These copies leave out some clones; in studies compared against another copy, an unresolved V gene accounts for under half, and the cause of the remainder is not known. The V and J calls and the clone size are those of that table, but D and trimming were determined from the DNA. The sample contains about 240,000 clones, about nine tenths of them found a single time. Clones ranked in the top ten supply approximately 7.5% of the sample.

The germline V gene (reference sequence) provides CDR1 MNHEY and CDR2 SMNVEV. V was cut back by 5 bases and J by 0 bases, leaving a gap of 26 bases between them. The CDR3 holds 20 amino acids from the cysteine to the phenylalanine. Of the read, only the CDR3 DNA is kept; its 60 bases are in frame from base 1. A second Seattle source provided samples from volunteer blood donors who had recovered from COVID-19. The collaborating institutions used their own protocols to collect whole blood in K2EDTA tubes. Collaborator samples were shipped for TCRbeta analysis as frozen whole blood, isolated PBMCs, or DNA extracted from either sample type.

Sequenced material: peripheral blood. The sequence came from a man between 60 and 75 years old who had recovered from COVID-19. Recombination connected TRBV27 to TRBJ1-3, with TRBD1 perhaps the D gene, on 5 matching bases. The CDR3 reads CASSPMAGAFGANSGNTIYF. Here is the DNA: TGTGCCAGCAGTCCGATGGCCGGCGCATTTGGGGCGAACTCTGGAAACACCATATATTTT.